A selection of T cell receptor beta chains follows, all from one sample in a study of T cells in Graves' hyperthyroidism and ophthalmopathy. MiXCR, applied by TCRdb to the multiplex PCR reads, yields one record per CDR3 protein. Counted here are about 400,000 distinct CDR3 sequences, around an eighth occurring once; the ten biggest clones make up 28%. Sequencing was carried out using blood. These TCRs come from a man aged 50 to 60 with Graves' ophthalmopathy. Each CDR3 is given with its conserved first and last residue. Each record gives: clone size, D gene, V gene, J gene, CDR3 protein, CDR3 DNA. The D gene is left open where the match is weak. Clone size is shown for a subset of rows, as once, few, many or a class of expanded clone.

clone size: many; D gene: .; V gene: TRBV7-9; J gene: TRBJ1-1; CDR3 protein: CASSRGGGWNTEAFF; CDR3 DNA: TGTGCCAGCAGCCGAGGCGGGGGCTGGAACACTGAAGCTTTCTTT
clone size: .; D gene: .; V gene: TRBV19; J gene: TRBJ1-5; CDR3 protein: CASSISAGNQPQHF; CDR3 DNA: TGTGCCAGTAGTATTTCGGCAGGGAATCAGCCCCAGCATTTT
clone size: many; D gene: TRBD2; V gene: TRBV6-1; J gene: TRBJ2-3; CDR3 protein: CASSELAGGGTDTQYF; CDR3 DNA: TGTGCCAGCAGTGAACTAGCGGGAGGAGGCACAGATACGCAGTATTTT
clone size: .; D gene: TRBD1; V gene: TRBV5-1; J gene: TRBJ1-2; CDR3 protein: CASSLGDRDYGHTF; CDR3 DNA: TGCGCCAGCAGCTTGGGGGACAGGGACTATGGCCACACCTTC
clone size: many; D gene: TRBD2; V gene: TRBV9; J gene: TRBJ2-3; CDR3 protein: CASSVAIEREGADTQYF; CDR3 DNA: TGTGCCAGCAGCGTAGCTATTGAGCGGGAGGGCGCAGATACGCAGTATTTT
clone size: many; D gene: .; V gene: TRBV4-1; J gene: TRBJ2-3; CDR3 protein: CASSQDGTGRTDTQYF; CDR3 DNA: TGCGCCAGCAGCCAAGATGGGACGGGACGCACAGATACGCAGTATTTT
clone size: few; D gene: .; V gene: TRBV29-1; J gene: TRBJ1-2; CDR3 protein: CSVEVVRGYTF; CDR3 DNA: TGCAGCGTTGAAGTAGTGAGGGGCTACACCTTC
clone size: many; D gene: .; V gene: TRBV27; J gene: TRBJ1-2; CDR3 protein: CASSPTGYGYTF; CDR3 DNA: TGTGCCAGCAGTCCGACAGGATATGGCTACACCTTC
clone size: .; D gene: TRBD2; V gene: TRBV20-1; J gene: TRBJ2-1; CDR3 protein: CSALGQRETFNEQFF; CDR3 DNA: TGCAGTGCTTTGGGGCAGCGGGAGACCTTCAATGAGCAGTTCTTC
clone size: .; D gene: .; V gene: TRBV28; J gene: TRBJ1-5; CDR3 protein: CASRQIFPNGGSNQPQHF; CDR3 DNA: TGTGCCAGCAGACAAATATTTCCCAATGGAGGGAGCAATCAGCCCCAGCATTTT
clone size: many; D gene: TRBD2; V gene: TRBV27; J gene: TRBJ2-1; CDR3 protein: CASINLGGGTYNEQFF; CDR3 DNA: TGTGCCAGCATCAACTTGGGGGGGGGGACCTACAATGAGCAGTTCTTC
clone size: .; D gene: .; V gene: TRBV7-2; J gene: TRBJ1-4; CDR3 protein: CASSSGVGGREKLFF; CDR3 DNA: TGTGCCAGCAGCAGCGGGGTCGGGGGGCGGGAAAAACTGTTTTTT
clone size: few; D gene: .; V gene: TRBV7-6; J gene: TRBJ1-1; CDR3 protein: CASSAWANTEAFF; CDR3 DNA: TGTGCCAGCAGCGCATGGGCTAACACTGAAGCTTTCTTT
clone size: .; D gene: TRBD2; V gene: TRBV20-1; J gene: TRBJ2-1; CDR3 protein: CSERLAGGDEQFF; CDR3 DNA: TGCAGTGAGCGACTAGCGGGAGGTGATGAGCAGTTCTTC
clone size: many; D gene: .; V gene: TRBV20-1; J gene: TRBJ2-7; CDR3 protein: CSARGIDRYGGEQYF; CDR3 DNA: TGCAGTGCTAGAGGCATTGATAGGTATGGGGGCGAGCAGTACTTC
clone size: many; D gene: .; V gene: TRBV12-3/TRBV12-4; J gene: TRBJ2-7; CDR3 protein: CATGTGGYEQYF; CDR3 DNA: TGTGCCACCGGGACGGGCGGCTACGAGCAGTACTTC
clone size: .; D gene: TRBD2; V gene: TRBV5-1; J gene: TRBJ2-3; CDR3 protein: CASSPGRTSGRTDTQYF; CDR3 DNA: TGCGCCAGCAGCCCTGGGAGGACTAGCGGGAGGACAGATACGCAGTATTTT
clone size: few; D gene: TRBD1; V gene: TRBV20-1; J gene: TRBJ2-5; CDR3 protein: CSARRPRDRVGQETQYF; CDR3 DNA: TGCAGTGCTAGACGACCGCGGGACAGGGTGGGACAAGAGACCCAGTACTTC
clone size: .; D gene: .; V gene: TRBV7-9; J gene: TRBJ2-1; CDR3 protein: CASSPRLFSYNEQFF; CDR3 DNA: TGTGCCAGCAGCCCGAGGCTTTTCTCCTACAATGAGCAGTTCTTC
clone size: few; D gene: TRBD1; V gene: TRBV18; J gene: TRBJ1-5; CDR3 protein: CASSRTGENQPQHF; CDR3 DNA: TGTGCCAGCTCACGGACAGGGGAAAATCAGCCCCAGCATTTT
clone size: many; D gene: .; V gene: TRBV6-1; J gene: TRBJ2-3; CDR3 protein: CASSDHHPSGTDTQYF; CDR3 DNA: TGTGCCAGCAGCGACCACCACCCTAGCGGCACAGATACGCAGTATTTT
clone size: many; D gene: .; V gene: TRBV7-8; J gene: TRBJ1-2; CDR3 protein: CASNLLGGGVSNYGYTF; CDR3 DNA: TGTGCCAGCAACCTTTTGGGAGGGGGGGTTAGTAACTATGGCTACACCTTC
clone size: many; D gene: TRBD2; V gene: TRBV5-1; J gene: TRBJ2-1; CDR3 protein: CASSLVLADSNEQFF; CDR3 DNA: TGCGCCAGCAGCTTGGTACTAGCGGATTCCAATGAGCAGTTCTTC
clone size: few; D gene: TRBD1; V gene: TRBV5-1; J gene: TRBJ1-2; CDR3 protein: CASSLGQGNDYGYTF; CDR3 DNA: TGCGCCAGCAGCTTGGGACAGGGGAATGACTATGGCTACACCTTC
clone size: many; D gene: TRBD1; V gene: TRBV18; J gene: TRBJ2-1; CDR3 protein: CASLESGQGNNEQFF; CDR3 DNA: TGTGCCAGCCTAGAGTCCGGACAGGGGAACAATGAGCAGTTCTTC
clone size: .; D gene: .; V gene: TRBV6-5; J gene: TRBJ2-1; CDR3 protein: CASSYNTYNEQFF; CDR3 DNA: TGTGCCAGCAGTTACAACACCTACAATGAGCAGTTCTTC
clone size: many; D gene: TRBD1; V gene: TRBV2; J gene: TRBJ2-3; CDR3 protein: CASSRQGTGTDTQYF; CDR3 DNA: TGTGCCAGCAGTCGACAGGGAACGGGCACAGATACGCAGTATTTT
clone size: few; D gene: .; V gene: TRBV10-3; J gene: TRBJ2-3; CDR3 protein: CAIREGSPDTQYF; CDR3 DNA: TGTGCCATCAGGGAGGGGTCCCCAGATACGCAGTATTTT
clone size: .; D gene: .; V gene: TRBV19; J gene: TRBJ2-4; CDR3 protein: CASSTPEGLNIQYF; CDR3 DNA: TGTGCCAGTAGTACACCTGAGGGCTTAAACATTCAGTACTTC
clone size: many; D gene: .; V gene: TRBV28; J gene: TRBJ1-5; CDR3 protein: CASSFPSDQPQHF; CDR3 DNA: TGTGCCAGCAGTTTCCCTAGTGATCAGCCCCAGCATTTT
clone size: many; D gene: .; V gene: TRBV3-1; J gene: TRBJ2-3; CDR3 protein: CASSQDSTAQYF; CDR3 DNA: TGTGCCAGCAGCCAAGATAGTACTGCGCAGTATTTT
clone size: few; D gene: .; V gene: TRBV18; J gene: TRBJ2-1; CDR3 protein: CASSPPVGSSGYNEQFF; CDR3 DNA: TGTGCCAGCTCACCACCGGTGGGCAGTAGCGGCTACAATGAGCAGTTCTTC
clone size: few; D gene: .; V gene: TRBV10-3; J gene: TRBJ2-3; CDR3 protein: CAIGRDISTDTQYF; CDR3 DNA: TGTGCCATCGGGCGGGACATCAGCACAGATACGCAGTATTTT
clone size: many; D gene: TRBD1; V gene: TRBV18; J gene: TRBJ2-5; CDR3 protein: CASSQGTGVETQYF; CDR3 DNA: TGTGCCAGCTCTCAGGGGACAGGCGTTGAGACCCAGTACTTC
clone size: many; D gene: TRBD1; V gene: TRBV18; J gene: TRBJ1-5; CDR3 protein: CASSPDRGGQPQHF; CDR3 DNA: TGTGCCAGCTCACCAGACAGGGGCGGTCAGCCCCAGCATTTT
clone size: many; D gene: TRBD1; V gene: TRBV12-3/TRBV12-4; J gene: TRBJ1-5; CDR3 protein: CASTRGGAGEPQHF; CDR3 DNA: TGTGCCAGCACCAGGGGGGGGGCCGGTGAGCCCCAGCATTTT
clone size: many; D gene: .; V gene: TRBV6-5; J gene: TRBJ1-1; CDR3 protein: CASSYEDRNTEAFF; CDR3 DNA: TGTGCCAGCAGTTACGAAGACCGGAACACTGAAGCTTTCTTT
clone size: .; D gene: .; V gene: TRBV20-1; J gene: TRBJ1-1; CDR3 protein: CSAPRGGGDTEAFF; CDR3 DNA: TGCAGTGCTCCCAGAGGCGGGGGGGACACTGAAGCTTTCTTT
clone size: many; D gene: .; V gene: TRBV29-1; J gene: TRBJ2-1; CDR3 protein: CSVSTDKNRWEQFF; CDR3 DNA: TGCAGCGTTTCTACGGACAAGAATCGGTGGGAGCAGTTCTTC
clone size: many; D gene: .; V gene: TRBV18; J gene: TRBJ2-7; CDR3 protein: CASSPIDSTNEQYF; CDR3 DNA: TGTGCCAGCTCACCAATTGACAGTACGAACGAGCAGTACTTC
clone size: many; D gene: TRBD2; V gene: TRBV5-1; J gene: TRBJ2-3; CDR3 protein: CASRSGTSGSADTQYF; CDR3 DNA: TGCGCCAGCAGGAGCGGGACTAGCGGGAGTGCAGATACGCAGTATTTT
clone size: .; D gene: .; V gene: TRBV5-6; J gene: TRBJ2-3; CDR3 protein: CASSFLGSTDTQYF; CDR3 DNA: TGTGCCAGCAGCTTCTTAGGGTCCACAGATACGCAGTATTTT
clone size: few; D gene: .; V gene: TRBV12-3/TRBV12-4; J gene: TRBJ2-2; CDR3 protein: CASSPLVPAGPGELFF; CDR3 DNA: TGTGCCAGCAGCCCCCTTGTACCCGCTGGGCCCGGGGAGCTGTTTTTT
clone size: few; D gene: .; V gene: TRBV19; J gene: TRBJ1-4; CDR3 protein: CASSIGGTATNEKLFF; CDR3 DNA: TGTGCCAGTAGTATAGGAGGGACTGCAACTAATGAAAAACTGTTTTTT
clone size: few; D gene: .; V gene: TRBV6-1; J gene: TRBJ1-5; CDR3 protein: CASSEIHPGQPQHF; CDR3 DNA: TGTGCCAGCAGTGAAATCCACCCGGGACAGCCCCAGCATTTT
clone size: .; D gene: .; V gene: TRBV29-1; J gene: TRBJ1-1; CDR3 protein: CSVALQRINTEAFF; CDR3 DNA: TGCAGCGTTGCATTACAGAGAATCAACACTGAAGCTTTCTTT
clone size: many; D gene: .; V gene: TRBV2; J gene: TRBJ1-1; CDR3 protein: CASSSVRQEDEAFF; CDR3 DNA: TGTGCCAGCAGTTCTGTTAGACAGGAAGATGAAGCTTTCTTT
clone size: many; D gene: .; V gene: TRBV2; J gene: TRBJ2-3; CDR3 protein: CASSHTEGADTQYF; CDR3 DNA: TGTGCCAGCAGCCACACAGAGGGAGCAGATACGCAGTATTTT
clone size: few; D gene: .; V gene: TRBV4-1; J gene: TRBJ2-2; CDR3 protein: CASSRTGSGGELFF; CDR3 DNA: TGCGCCAGCAGCCGCACAGGGTCTGGCGGGGAGCTGTTTTTT
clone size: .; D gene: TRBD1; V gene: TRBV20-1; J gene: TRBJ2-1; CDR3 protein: CSARDSPYNEQFF; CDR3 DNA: TGCAGTGCCCGGGACAGTCCCTACAATGAGCAGTTCTTC
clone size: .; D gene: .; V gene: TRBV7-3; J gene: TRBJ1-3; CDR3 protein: CASSTGPGNTIYF; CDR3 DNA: TGTGCCAGCTCTACTGGCCCTGGAAACACCATATATTTT
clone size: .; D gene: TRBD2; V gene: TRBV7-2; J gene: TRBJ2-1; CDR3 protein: CASGKAGSSYNEQFF; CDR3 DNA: TGTGCCAGCGGGAAAGCGGGGAGCTCCTACAATGAGCAGTTCTTC
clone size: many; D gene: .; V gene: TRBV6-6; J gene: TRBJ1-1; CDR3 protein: CASSYSRTANTEAFF; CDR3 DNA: TGTGCCAGCAGTTACTCGAGGACAGCGAACACTGAAGCTTTCTTT
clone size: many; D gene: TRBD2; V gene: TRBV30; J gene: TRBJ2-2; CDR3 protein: CAGGRLAEAHGELFF; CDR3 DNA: TGTGCCGGCGGGAGACTAGCGGAAGCCCACGGGGAGCTGTTTTTT
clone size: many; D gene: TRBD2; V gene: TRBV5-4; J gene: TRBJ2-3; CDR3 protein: CASSWAAGARADTQYF; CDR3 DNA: TGTGCCAGCAGCTGGGCTGCGGGAGCGAGGGCAGATACGCAGTATTTT